The 20 T cell receptor beta chains listed next were all sequenced from one sample in a study of T cell repertoires in cytomegalovirus infection. TCRdb re-analysed the reads in MiXCR, keeping a single row per CDR3 protein. The sample has about half a million distinct CDR3 sequences; roughly 43% are singletons. Their antigen targets remain unknown. The sample was cultured PBMCs, taken from culture after CMV antigen stimulation. The receptor source for this set is a human donor in good health (CMV status not recorded). Some clones in this sample may be carry-over from other donors' samples.

The chain recombines TRBV5-4 with TRBJ1-6; perhaps TRBD1 as D (5 bases). With 4 bases removed from V and 10 bases from J, the gap between germline ends came to 21 bases. This CDR3 has 16 amino acids. CDR1 and CDR2 from the germline V gene are SGHNT and YYREEE (reference sequence). The CDR3 spells CASSTGQREEVSPLHF. The CDR3, as DNA: TGTGCCAGCAGCACCGGACAACGGGAGGAGGTCTCACCCCTCCACTTT. The full variable domain, with the rest looked up from reference TRBV5-4 and TRBJ1-6, is ETGVTQSPTHLIKTRGQQVTLRCSSQSGHNTVSWYQQALGQGPQFIFQYYREEENGRGNFPPRFSGLQFPNYSSELNVNALELDDSALYLCASSTGQREEVSPLHFGNGTRLTVT.

This chain uses TRBV4-3 with TRBJ1-6; D gene uncertain. The CDR3 sequence is 17 residues long. Between the trimmed V and J ends, which lost 1 base and 0 bases, there was a span of 10 bases. The V gene's germline CDR1 is LGHNA and CDR2 YSLEER. CDR3: CASSQVVPSSYNSPLHF. The CDR3 DNA follows: TGCGCCAGCAGCCAAGTGGTACCAAGCTCCTATAATTCACCCCTCCACTTT.

This clonotype was detected only a few times. The chain is built from TRBV7-2 and TRBJ1-3; no reliable D call. Looked up from germline, CDR1 is SGHTA and CDR2 is FQGNSA. The CDR3 is made up of 16 amino acids. Deletions cut 5 bases from V and 1 base from J, with 15 bases between. In DNA, the CDR3 is TGTGCCAGCAGCCCGCAGGCCCTAAATTCTGGAAACACCATATATTTT. Its translation: CASSPQALNSGNTIYF.

Only a few counts were recorded for this clonotype. The CDR3 sequence is CASSSDQGSFEEQYF. The CDR3 DNA sequence: TGTGCCAGCAGCTCAGATCAGGGATCCTTTGAGGAGCAGTACTTC. The chain is built from TRBV7-9 and TRBJ2-7; D is possibly TRBD1 (5 bases). CDR3 length equals 15 residues. Trimming stripped 4 bases from V and 7 bases from J, with 20 bases between. In germline, CDR1 is SEHNR, CDR2 FQNEAQ (reference sequence).

A note on this clonotype: Relative to the germline gene, one junction end is altered; a read error may explain this. The rearrangement uses TRBV10-3 and TRBJ1-1; D is undetermined. Germline CDR1 is ENHRY and CDR2 is SYGVKD. The CDR3 covers 15 residues. The CDR3, as DNA: TGTGCCATCAGTGAGTCGTACAGTTCGAACACTGAAGCTTCCTTT. Protein sequence: CAISESYSSNTEASF.

This rearrangement joins TRBV4-1 to TRBJ2-5, with 10 nucleotides matching TRBD1. The CDR3 is 15 amino acids. V was pared by 4 bases and J by 3 bases, with 5 bases of the junction left unmatched. Germline loops: CDR1 MGHRA, CDR2 YSYEKL. The CDR3 spells CASSPRDRGEETQYF. CDR3 bases: TGCGCCAGCAGCCCCCGGGACAGGGGAGAAGAGACCCAGTACTTC.

The chain has TRBV20-1 and TRBJ2-7, with TRBD2 matching 8 bases. Losses at the gene ends were 3 bases for V and 2 bases for J; bases not matched to a gene: 9. CDR1 and CDR2 (germline): DFQATT, SNEGSKA (reference sequence). This CDR3 comprises 15 residues. The CDR3 protein is CSARGPGREAYEQYF. The CDR3 nucleotides are TGCAGTGCTAGGGGGCCCGGGCGGGAGGCCTACGAGCAGTACTTC.

This clonotype appeared many times. The chain is built from TRBV7-2 and TRBJ2-5; tentatively, D is TRBD1 (5 bases). Germline V gene data show CDR1 as SGHTA and CDR2 as FQGNSA. V was pared by 1 base and J by 5 bases, with 8 bases between. The CDR3 consists of 13 residues. CDR3 coding DNA: TGTGCCAGCAGCTTAGGGCAGGGTGAGACCCAGTACTTC. It encodes CASSLGQGETQYF.

The chain links TRBV27 to TRBJ2-1, with 11 bases that match TRBD1. V was clipped by 2 bases and J by 3 bases; unmatched bases: 6. Germline lookup yields CDR1 MNHEY and CDR2 SMNVEV (reference sequence). CDR3 length equals 17 residues. For the CDR3, the DNA is TGTGCCAGCAGTTTAGGGACAGGGGGGGGGGGCTACAATGAGCAGTTCTTC. Encoded protein: CASSLGTGGGGYNEQFF.

This clonotype was seen more than once but under ten times. The chain is built from TRBV7-2 and TRBJ1-5, with 7 bases lining up with TRBD1. V lost 5 bases and J lost 7; bases outside the gene matches: 5. From germline, CDR1 is SGHTA and CDR2 FQGNSA. The CDR3 length is 13 residues. The CDR3 region has the DNA TGTGCCAGCAGCATCGACAGGGCCCAGCCCCAGCATTTT. Translating gives CASSIDRAQPQHF.

This rearrangement joins TRBV20-1 to TRBJ2-3; D gene uncertain. Germline CDR1 is DFQATT and CDR2 is SNEGSKA (reference sequence). The length of the CDR3 is 11 residues. The V end was cut by 3 bases, the J end by 4 bases, with 5 bases between. For the CDR3, the DNA is TGCAGTGCTAGTCACCCAGATACGCAGTATTTT. The encoded protein is CSASHPDTQYF.

This clonotype was counted between two and nine times. The CDR3 reads CSAGNGNQPQHF. CDR3 in DNA: TGCAGTGCTGGGAATGGCAATCAGCCCCAGCATTTT. The chain joins TRBV20-1 to TRBJ1-5; D ambiguous. Trimming took off 5 bases at V and 2 bases at J, with 7 bases between the two ends. Germline values: CDR1 DFQATT, CDR2 SNEGSKA (reference sequence). CDR3 size: 12 residues.

The rearrangement joins TRBV7-2 to TRBJ1-1; D unclear. The CDR3 spans 14 residues. With 2 bases removed from V and 2 bases from J, the gap between germline ends came to 9 bases. Germline V CDR1 and CDR2: SGHTA, FQGNSA. CDR3 sequence (DNA): TGTGCCAGCAGCTTAATCCCGGGTAACACTGAAGCTTTCTTT. Amino acid sequence: CASSLIPGNTEAFF.

The gene calls are TRBV7-2 and TRBJ2-3; possible D gene TRBD2, 5 bases. The germline CDR1 and CDR2 sequences are SGHTA and FQGNSA. Trimming removed 2 bases from V and 6 bases from J, with 15 bases in between. CDR3 length equals 15 residues. Written as DNA, the CDR3 is TGTGCCAGCAGCTTATTGGACTCCCCCGGGGATACGCAGTATTTT. Amino acids: CASSLLDSPGDTQYF.

The genes are TRBV19 and TRBJ1-2; perhaps TRBD1 as D (6 bases). V lost 8 bases and J 7 bases, leaving 23 bases between the germline ends. This CDR3 is built from 15 residues. Germline CDR1 and CDR2: LNHDA and SQIVND (reference sequence). The CDR3 coding sequence is TGTGCCAGTGCCTCGACCGGGACAAGATTTGGTGGCTACACCTTC. Translation gives CASASTGTRFGGYTF.

The CDR3 DNA sequence: TGTGCCAGCAGCCCCCAGGGTGTACTAAATGAAAAACTGTTTTTT. Its protein is CASSPQGVLNEKLFF. The J gene is TRBJ1-4, the V gene TRBV11-2; tentatively, D is TRBD1 (5 bases). This CDR3 comprises 15 residues. CDR1 and CDR2 (germline): SGHAT, FQNNGV. Trimming cost V 5 bases and J 5 bases, with 15 bases left between them.

J is TRBJ2-1 and V is TRBV7-2; the D is unclear. The V end lost 6 bases, the J end lost 0 bases, and 6 bases lay between the germline ends. This CDR3 is built from 13 residues. From germline, CDR1 is SGHTA and CDR2 FQGNSA. The DNA for the CDR3 is TGTGCCAGCAGACTTGACTCCTACAATGAGCAGTTCTTC. Its translation is CASRLDSYNEQFF.

V gene TRBV7-8 combines with J gene TRBJ2-5, with 7 nucleotides matching TRBD2. The ends lost 5 bases at V and 2 bases at J; junction bases unmatched: 5. The CDR3 loop spans 14 amino acids. The V gene's germline CDR1 is SGHVS and CDR2 FQNEAQ. CDR3 residues: CASSLKRGQETQYF. In DNA form, the CDR3 reads TGTGCCAGCAGCCTCAAGCGGGGTCAAGAGACCCAGTACTTC. Drawing the rest from reference TRBV7-8 and TRBJ2-5, the complete variable domain is GAGVSQSPRYKVAKRGQDVALRCDPISGHVSLFWYQQALGQGPEFLTYFQNEAQLDKSGLPSDRFFAERPEGSVSTLKIQRTQQEDSAVYLCASSLKRGQETQYFGPGTRLLVL.

The J gene is TRBJ2-3, the V gene TRBV11-2; D not certain. Germline CDR1 is SGHAT and CDR2 is FQNNGV. The CDR3 runs to 15 residues. The ends were cut back, 1 base at V and 5 bases at J, with 13 bases in the middle. The CDR3 sequence: CASSLGPPRGDTQYF. CDR3 DNA: TGTGCCAGCAGCTTAGGACCCCCTAGAGGAGATACGCAGTATTTT.

The rearrangement links TRBV12-3 or TRBV12-4 to TRBJ2-7; TRBD1 matches 9 bases. V was pared by 5 bases and J by 4 bases, with 6 bases of the junction left unmatched. The CDR3 consists of 14 residues. The CDR3 DNA is TGTGCCAGCAGTGAAACAGGGGGCGGGTACGAGCAGTACTTC. It translates to CASSETGGGYEQYF.